This passage covers 6 T cell receptor beta chains from one sample sequenced in a study of PD-1 blockade in classical Hodgkin lymphoma (dated by TCRdb to 2018 to 2021). The library was built by means of the immunoSEQ multiplex PCR assay. TCRdb holds this immuneACCESS table with in-frame rearrangements only. Some clones are missing; in checked studies, unresolved V genes explain under half, and the rest has no known cause. This sample has over 20,000 clones in its table, and 60% to 80% of those were observed once. The top ten constitute approximately 7.2% of the sample. The sample's time point label, decoded: cycle 1 day 1 (C1D1), immediately before nivolumab initiation. Relapse after autologous stem cell transplantation had occurred in all trial patients, and cohorts A, B and C were distinguished by prior brentuximab vedotin exposure. The source material was peripheral blood mononuclear cells (PBMCs), sampled at baseline. The receptors come from a human donor with classical Hodgkin lymphoma.

The chain carries TRBV14 and TRBJ2-7; the D is unclear. V lost 0 bases, J lost 4 bases, and 7 bases lay in between. Per the germline V gene, CDR1 is SGHDN and CDR2 is FVKESK. The CDR3 is 13 residues long. The CDR3 nucleotides read TGTGCCAGCAGCCAAGATATTTTTTACGAGCAGTACTTC. It is translated as CASSQDIFYEQYF.

The gene calls are TRBV4-2 and TRBJ1-2, with 10 bases lining up with TRBD1. The CDR3 is 15 amino acids. The J segment lost 2 bases and the V segment lost 4 bases, leaving 4 bases of the junction unmatched. Germline V CDR1 and CDR2: LGHNA, YNFKEQ. CDR3 nucleotides: TGTGCCAGCAGCCCCCGGGACAGGGGCAACTATGGCTACACCTTC. This sequence encodes CASSPRDRGNYGYTF.

The chain combines TRBV5-4 with TRBJ2-3; no reliable D call. Germline assignment: CDR1 SGHNT and CDR2 YYREEE (reference sequence). V lost 0 bases, J lost 1 base, and 12 bases lay in between. CDR3 length: 16 residues. DNA of the CDR3: TGTGCCAGCAGCTTGGGCTTTAGCTTCGGCACAGATACGCAGTATTTT. Protein sequence: CASSLGFSFGTDTQYF.

This clone was counted a single time. The V and J genes are TRBV18 and TRBJ1-2; D may be TRBD1 (5 bases). Per germline, CDR1 KGHSH and CDR2 LQKENI. This CDR3 is built from 13 residues. The germline V and J ends were trimmed by 2 bases and 4 bases, with 8 bases remaining between them. The CDR3 nucleotides are TGTGCCAGCTCACCAAGGGGTGTCTATGGCTACACCTTC. Residues: CASSPRGVYGYTF.

The chain recombines TRBV6-1 with TRBJ1-1, with D possibly matching TRBD1 (5 bases). This CDR3 comprises 14 residues. V was shortened by 1 base and J by 9 bases, with 15 bases between the two germline ends. Germline V gene lookup returns CDR1 MNHNS and CDR2 SASEGT. This chain's CDR3 is CASSEVRTSFQAFF. In DNA form, the CDR3 reads TGTGCCAGCAGTGAAGTCAGGACAAGCTTTCAAGCTTTCTTT.

The V call is TRBV6-4, the J call TRBJ2-2, with D possibly TRBD2 on 6 matching bases. This CDR3 region has 13 residues. The germline gives CDR1 MRHNA, CDR2 SNTAGT. V shed 3 bases and J shed 7 bases, with 9 bases lying between them. DNA for the CDR3: TGTGCCAGCAGTGAATCGACTAGCGGGGAGCTGTTTTTT. It codes for CASSESTSGELFF.